Listed below are T cell receptor beta chains from one sample, sequenced in a study of response to subunit inactivated influenza vaccine. TCRdb independently ran MiXCR on the RT-PCR reads; one entry per CDR3 protein. The data show roughly 500,000 distinct CDR3 sequences, approximately 16% seen once. Source: CD4+ T cells sorted from PBMCs, taken about 23 months after vaccination. These receptors were collected from a man aged 45 to 75 who received an inactivated influenza vaccine. CDR3s include the opening cysteine and the closing phenylalanine or tryptophan. A D gene is named only where the DNA matches it firmly. Not all rows give a size; the values are once, few, many and, for expanded clones, a class.

V	D	J	length	size	CDR3	DNA
TRBV9	TRBD2	TRBJ2-3	14	.	CASSVGTRADTQYF	TGTGCCAGCAGCGTCGGGACTAGGGCAGATACGCAGTATTTT
TRBV28	.	TRBJ2-7	14	few	CASFGDTRSYEQYF	TGTGCCAGCTTCGGGGACACCCGAAGCTACGAGCAGTACTTC
TRBV14	.	TRBJ1-1	13	.	CASSPPAGYEAFF	TGTGCCAGCAGCCCCCCGGCCGGATATGAAGCTTTCTTT
TRBV5-6	.	TRBJ1-4	14	.	CASRPGFKDEKLFF	TGTGCCAGCAGGCCGGGGTTTAAGGATGAAAAACTGTTTTTT
TRBV20-1	.	TRBJ1-5	12	.	CSVVISNQPQHF	TGCAGTGTAGTTATTAGCAATCAGCCCCAGCATTTT
TRBV7-6	TRBD1	TRBJ2-1	15	few	CASSLGLQGVGAEFF	TGTGCCAGCAGCTTAGGGCTACAGGGGGTAGGCGCGGAGTTCTTC
TRBV5-5	.	TRBJ2-1	15	few	CASSLVVWGYNEQFF	TGTGCCAGCAGCTTGGTGGTCTGGGGGTACAATGAGCAGTTCTTC
TRBV7-2	.	TRBJ1-2	15	few	CASSPARGPLNGYTF	TGTGCCAGCAGCCCAGCACGGGGCCCCCTGAATGGCTACACCTTC
TRBV6-2/TRBV6-3	TRBD2	TRBJ2-3	17	.	CASSDPGLAGGGGTQYF	TGTGCCAGCAGCGACCCTGGACTAGCGGGAGGAGGTGGTACGCAGTATTTT
TRBV15	.	TRBJ2-7	13	.	CATSRAPGEEQYF	TGTGCCACCAGCAGAGCTCCCGGGGAAGAGCAGTACTTC
TRBV9	TRBD1	TRBJ2-1	15	.	CASSSDGTEYNEQFF	TGTGCCAGCAGCTCCGACGGGACAGAATACAATGAGCAGTTCTTC
TRBV10-3	TRBD2	TRBJ2-3	13	.	CAIASGVTDTQYF	TGTGCCATCGCTAGCGGGGTCACAGATACGCAGTATTTT
TRBV28	TRBD2	TRBJ2-1	15	few	CASRAAGGQYNEQFF	TGTGCCAGCAGAGCAGCGGGAGGGCAGTACAATGAGCAGTTCTTC
TRBV5-1	.	TRBJ1-5	14	.	CASSLRGDRQPQHF	TGCGCCAGCAGCTTGAGGGGGGACCGACAGCCCCAGCATTTT
TRBV11-2	.	TRBJ1-2	14	few	CASSLSDGNYGYTF	TGTGCCAGCAGCTTATCCGACGGTAACTATGGCTACACCTTC
TRBV28	TRBD2	TRBJ2-2	14	few	CASSSGLDTGELFF	TGTGCCAGCAGTTCCGGACTAGATACCGGGGAGCTGTTTTTT
TRBV12-3/TRBV12-4	.	TRBJ1-6	13	.	CASSFLRGRPLHF	TGTGCCAGCAGTTTTCTAAGGGGACGGCCCCTCCACTTT
TRBV5-1	TRBD1	TRBJ1-4	15	few	CASSYLTGSNEKLFF	TGCGCCAGCAGCTACCTGACAGGGTCGAATGAAAAACTGTTTTTT
TRBV4-2	.	TRBJ1-4	16	few	CASSQDFRGAGEKLFF	TGTGCCAGCAGCCAAGATTTTCGGGGGGCTGGTGAAAAACTGTTTTTT
TRBV6-1	.	TRBJ1-1	15	.	CASKTKTGMNTEAFF	TGTGCCAGCAAAACCAAAACAGGGATGAACACTGAAGCTTTCTTT
TRBV28	TRBD2	TRBJ2-7	15	few	CASTGLAGGSYEQYF	TGTGCCAGCACCGGACTAGCGGGAGGATCCTACGAGCAGTACTTC
TRBV18	TRBD2	TRBJ2-5	17	.	CASSFLGAGVALETQYF	TGTGCCAGCTCTTTTCTCGGAGCGGGAGTAGCCCTAGAGACCCAGTACTTC